These 15 T cell receptor beta chains originate from one sample sequenced in a study of immune cell composition in non-small cell lung cancer. This table comes from immunoSEQ multiplex PCR, and its TCRdb copy is limited to in-frame clones, with some not included. Among some 5,000 clones listed, roughly 85% were seen once. Sequences were obtained from lung tumor tissue. These receptors were obtained from a human donor with non-small cell lung cancer.

The rearrangement links TRBV21-1 to TRBJ2-4; the table gives TRBD2 as D, unverified against the DNA. TRBV21-1 is a known pseudogene. The CDR3 loop spans 16 amino acids. CDR3 loop: CASSNRAGAVKNIQYF. The DNA of the CDR3 is TGTGCCAGCAGCAACCGAGCGGGAGCGGTCAAAAACATTCAGTACTTC.

The chain carries TRBV28 and TRBJ2-2; 11 nucleotides line up with TRBD2. The length of the CDR3 is 14 residues. Trimming took 8 bases from V and 5 from J; bases not matched to a gene: 4. Germline assignment: CDR1 MDHEN and CDR2 SYDVKM. CDR3: CASLAGGPTGELFF. The CDR3, as DNA: TGTGCCAGCTTAGCGGGAGGGCCGACCGGGGAGCTGTTTTTT.

V and J are TRBV9 and TRBJ2-1, with 9 bases that match TRBD1. This CDR3 has 15 amino acids. V shed 2 bases, J shed 5 bases, and the junction held 5 bases outside the gene matches. Germline lookup yields CDR1 SGDLS and CDR2 YYNGEE. The CDR3 reads CASSVGGQGNNEQFF. In DNA form, the CDR3 reads TGTGCCAGCAGCGTGGGGGGACAGGGCAACAATGAGCAGTTCTTC. Using reference TRBV9 and TRBJ2-1 for the parts outside the CDR3, the full variable domain is DSGVTQTPKHLITATGQRVTLRCSPRSGDLSVYWYQQSLDQGLQFLIQYYNGEERAKGNILERFSAQQFPDLHSELNLSSLELGDSALYFCASSVGGQGNNEQFFGPGTRLTVL.

The rearrangement links TRBV20-1 to TRBJ2-3; no clear D. V dropped 6 bases and J dropped 6 bases, with 10 bases sitting between them. CDR3 length: 11 amino acids. Per the germline V gene, CDR1 is DFQATT and CDR2 is SNEGSKA (reference sequence). CDR3 nucleotide sequence: TGCAGTGCCATTTTCCGGGATACGCAGTATTTT. Translation: CSAIFRDTQYF.

The V call is TRBV10-2, the J call TRBJ2-1; 12 bases are shared with TRBD2. CDR3 length: 15 residues. Unmatched junction bases numbered 2, after V lost 5 bases and J lost 3 bases. The germline CDR1 and CDR2 sequences are WSHSY and SAAADI. Here the CDR3 reads CASSPLAGGYNEQFF. In DNA form, the CDR3 reads TGCGCCAGCAGTCCACTAGCGGGAGGCTACAATGAGCAGTTCTTC.

The rearrangement uses TRBV11-1 and TRBJ2-1; tentatively, D is TRBD1 (6 bases). The CDR3 has 16 residues. V lost 5 bases to trimming and J lost 0 bases, with 14 bases between them. Looked up from germline, CDR1 is SGHAT and CDR2 is FQDESV (reference sequence). In nucleotides, the CDR3 is TGTGCCAGCAGCCTTTCACAGGGTTACTCCTACAATGAGCAGTTCTTC. Protein sequence: CASSLSQGYSYNEQFF.

The chain links TRBV7-9 to TRBJ1-1; D is undetermined. The CDR3 is made up of 13 amino acids. V was shortened by 5 bases and J by 4 bases, with 11 bases between the two germline ends. Germline CDR1 reads SEHNR; CDR2 reads FQNEAQ (reference sequence). The CDR3 loop reads CASSLDTGTEAFF. In DNA, the CDR3 is TGTGCCAGCAGCCTAGATACGGGCACTGAAGCTTTCTTT.

The chain links TRBV7-9 to TRBJ2-7, with 10 bases fitting TRBD1. The germline CDR1 and CDR2 sequences are SEHNR and FQNEAQ (reference sequence). Losses at the gene ends were 5 bases for V and 7 bases for J; bases not matched to a gene: 5. The CDR3 is 13 amino acids. CDR3 bases: TGTGCCAGCAGCGTCGGGACAGGGGATGAGCAGTACTTC. This gives the protein CASSVGTGDEQYF.

This sequence joins TRBV7-3 and TRBJ2-3; 13 bases map to TRBD2. The CDR3 totals 15 residues. After removal of 4 bases from V and 11 bases from J, the junction contained 9 bases not matched to a gene. Germline loops: CDR1 SGHTA, CDR2 FQGTGA. The CDR3: CASSSTWTSGSKQYF. CDR3 nucleotide sequence: TGTGCCAGCAGCTCGACCTGGACTAGCGGGAGCAAGCAGTATTTT.

This sequence joins TRBV27 and TRBJ1-4; D is unresolved. The length of the CDR3 is 18 residues. V dropped 5 bases and J dropped 1 base, with 20 bases sitting between them. The germline V gene encodes CDR1 MNHEY and CDR2 SMNVEV (reference sequence). In DNA, the CDR3 is TGTGCCAGCAGTGCTCTCGAGGCAGCCTACATAACTAATGAAAAACTGTTTTTT. Its translation: CASSALEAAYITNEKLFF.

This chain joins TRBV10-1 and TRBJ2-7; a possible D gene is TRBD2 (5 bases). The CDR3 sequence is 13 residues long. The germline gives CDR1 WNHNN, CDR2 SYGVQD (reference sequence). The V and J ends lost 0 bases and 7 bases respectively, with 10 bases between them. CDR3 DNA sequence: TGCGCCAGCAGTGAGTCGATGCTAGCTGAGCAGTACTTC. Encoded protein: CASSESMLAEQYF.

This clone was seen more than once but under ten times. The chain recombines TRBV19 with TRBJ2-2; 15 positions agree with TRBD2. The germline gives CDR1 LNHDA, CDR2 SQIVND (reference sequence). Trimming took 5 bases from V and 4 from J; bases not matched to a gene: 14. The CDR3 sequence is 20 residues long. The CDR3: CASSLREGLAGGRSTGELFF. CDR3 DNA: TGTGCCAGTAGTTTACGAGAGGGACTAGCGGGAGGTAGGAGCACCGGGGAGCTGTTTTTT.

This chain links TRBV4-2 with TRBJ1-2; D is perhaps TRBD1 (6 bases). CDR3 length equals 14 residues. Trimming stripped 6 bases from V and 4 bases from J, with 15 bases between. Germline V CDR1 and CDR2: LGHNA, YNFKEQ. This chain's CDR3 is CASRLIQGSYGYTF. CDR3 coding DNA: TGTGCCAGCAGGCTAATACAGGGATCCTATGGCTACACCTTC.

The chain links TRBV7-2 to TRBJ2-3, with 13 bases that match TRBD2. The CDR3 totals 20 residues. V was pared by 0 bases and J by 1 base, with 10 bases of the junction left unmatched. The germline V gene has CDR1 SGHTA and CDR2 FQGNSA. This chain's CDR3 is CASSLALLAGGVGGTDTQYF. CDR3 sequence (DNA): TGTGCCAGCAGCTTAGCCCTACTAGCGGGAGGGGTCGGGGGCACAGATACGCAGTATTTT.

This chain uses TRBV4-2 with TRBJ1-4; D call uncertain. Germline-derived CDR1 and CDR2 are LGHNA and YNFKEQ. V lost 0 bases and J 5 bases, leaving 4 bases between the germline ends. The CDR3 spans 13 residues. CDR3 sequence (DNA): TGTGCCAGCAGCCAAGAGAGCAATGAAAAACTGTTTTTT. Amino acids: CASSQESNEKLFF.